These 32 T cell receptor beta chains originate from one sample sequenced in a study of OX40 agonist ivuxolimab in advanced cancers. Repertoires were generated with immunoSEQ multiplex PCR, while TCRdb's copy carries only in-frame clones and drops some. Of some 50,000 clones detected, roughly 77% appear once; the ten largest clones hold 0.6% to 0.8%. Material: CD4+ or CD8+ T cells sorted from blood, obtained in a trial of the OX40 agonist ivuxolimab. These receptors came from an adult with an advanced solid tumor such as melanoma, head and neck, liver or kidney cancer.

The chain's CDR3 is CATARLETGELFF. Written as DNA, the CDR3 is TGCGCCACAGCCCGGCTCGAAACCGGGGAGCTGTTTTTT. This chain links TRBV10-1 with TRBJ2-2; no firm D call. Germline V gene lookup returns CDR1 WNHNN and CDR2 SYGVQD (reference sequence). Trimming cost V 10 bases and J 5 bases, with 14 bases left between them. The CDR3 is 13 amino acids.

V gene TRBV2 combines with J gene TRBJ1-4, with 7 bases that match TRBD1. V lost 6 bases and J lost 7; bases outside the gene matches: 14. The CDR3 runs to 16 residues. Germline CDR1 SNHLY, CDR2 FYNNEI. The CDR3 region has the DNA TGTGCCAGCAGAGTGTTGGGGGCAGGGGGAGGTGAAAAACTGTTTTTT. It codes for CASRVLGAGGGEKLFF.

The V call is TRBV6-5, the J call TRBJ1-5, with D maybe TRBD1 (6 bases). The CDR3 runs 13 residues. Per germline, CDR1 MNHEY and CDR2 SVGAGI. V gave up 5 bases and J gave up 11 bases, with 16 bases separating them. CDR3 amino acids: CASSGTGSSTQHF. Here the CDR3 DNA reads TGTGCCAGCAGTGGAACAGGGTCTTCGACCCAGCATTTT.

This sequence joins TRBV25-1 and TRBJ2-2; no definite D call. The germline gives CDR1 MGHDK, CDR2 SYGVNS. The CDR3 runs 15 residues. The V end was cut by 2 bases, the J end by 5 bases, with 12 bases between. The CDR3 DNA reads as TGTGCCAGCAGTGAAAGGGTAGCATGGACCGGGGAGCTGTTTTTT. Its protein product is CASSERVAWTGELFF.

The CDR3 sequence: CAITYDLGNEKLFF. CDR3 sequence (DNA): TGTGCCATCACATACGACCTGGGTAATGAAAAACTGTTTTTT. This sequence joins TRBV6-1 and TRBJ1-4; D remains ambiguous. The germline V gene has CDR1 MNHNS and CDR2 SASEGT. The CDR3 spans 14 residues. V was clipped by 10 bases and J by 4 bases, with 16 bases between them.

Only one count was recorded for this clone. The CDR3 region is CASSPNQTSVSTDTQYF. The CDR3 DNA is TGTGCCAGCAGTCCTAACCAGACTAGCGTCAGCACAGATACGCAGTATTTT. The chain joins TRBV28 to TRBJ2-3; 8 bases line up with TRBD2. V was pared by 5 bases and J by 0 bases, with 10 bases of the junction left unmatched. This CDR3 spans 17 amino acids. Germline-derived CDR1 and CDR2 are MDHEN and SYDVKM.

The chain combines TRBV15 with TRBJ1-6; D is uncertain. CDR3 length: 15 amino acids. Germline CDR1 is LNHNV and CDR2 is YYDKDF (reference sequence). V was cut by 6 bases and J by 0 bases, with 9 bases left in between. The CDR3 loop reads CATRLMSSYNSPLHF. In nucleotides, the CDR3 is TGTGCCACCAGGCTGATGAGCTCCTATAATTCACCCCTCCACTTT.

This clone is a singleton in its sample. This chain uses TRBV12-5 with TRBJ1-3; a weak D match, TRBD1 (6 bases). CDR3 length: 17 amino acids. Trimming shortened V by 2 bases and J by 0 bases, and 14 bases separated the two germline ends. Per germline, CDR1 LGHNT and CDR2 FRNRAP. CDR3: CASGLNRDTNSGNTIYF. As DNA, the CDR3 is TGTGCTAGTGGTTTGAACCGGGACACCAACTCTGGAAACACCATATATTTT. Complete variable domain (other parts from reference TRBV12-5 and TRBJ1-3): DARVTQTPRHKVTEMGQEVTMRCQPILGHNTVFWYRQTMMQGLELLAYFRNRAPLDDSGMPKDRFSAEMPDATLATLKIQPSEPRDSAVYFCASGLNRDTNSGNTIYFGEGSWLTVV.

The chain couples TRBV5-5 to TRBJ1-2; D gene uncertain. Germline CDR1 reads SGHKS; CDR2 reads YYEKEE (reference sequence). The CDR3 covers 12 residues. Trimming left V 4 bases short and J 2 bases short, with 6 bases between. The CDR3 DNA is TGTGCCAGCAGCATGGACAACTATGGCTACACCTTC. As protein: CASSMDNYGYTF.

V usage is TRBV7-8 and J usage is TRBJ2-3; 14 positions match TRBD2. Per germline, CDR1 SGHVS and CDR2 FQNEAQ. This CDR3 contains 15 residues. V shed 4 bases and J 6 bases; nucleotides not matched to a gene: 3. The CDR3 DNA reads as TGTGCCAGCAGCTCGACTAGCGGGGGGGCGGATACGCAGTATTTT. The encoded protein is CASSSTSGGADTQYF.

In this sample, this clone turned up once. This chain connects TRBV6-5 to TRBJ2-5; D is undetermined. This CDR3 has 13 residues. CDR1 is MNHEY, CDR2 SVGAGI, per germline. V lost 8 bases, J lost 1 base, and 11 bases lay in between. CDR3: CASRSPGQETQYF. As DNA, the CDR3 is TGTGCCAGCCGGTCCCCGGGCCAAGAGACCCAGTACTTC.

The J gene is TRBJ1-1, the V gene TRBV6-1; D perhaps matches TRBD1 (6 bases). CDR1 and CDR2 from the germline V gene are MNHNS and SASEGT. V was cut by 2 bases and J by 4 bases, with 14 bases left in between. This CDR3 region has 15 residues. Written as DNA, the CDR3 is TGTGCCAGCAGTGAAATGGGGTCAGGGGTCACTGAAGCTTTCTTT. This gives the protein CASSEMGSGVTEAFF.

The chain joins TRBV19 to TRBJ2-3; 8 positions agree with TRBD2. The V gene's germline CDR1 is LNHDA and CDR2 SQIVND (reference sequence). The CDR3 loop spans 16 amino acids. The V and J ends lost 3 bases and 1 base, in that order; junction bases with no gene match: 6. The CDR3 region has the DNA TGTGCCAGTAGTATGTGGGCGGGGGGCCGCACAGATACGCAGTATTTT. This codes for CASSMWAGGRTDTQYF. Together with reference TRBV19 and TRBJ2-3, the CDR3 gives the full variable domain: DGGITQSPKYLFRKEGQNVTLSCEQNLNHDAMYWYRQDPGQGLRLIYYSQIVNDFQKGDIAEGYSVSREKKESFPLTVTSAQKNPTAFYLCASSMWAGGRTDTQYFGPGTRLTVL.

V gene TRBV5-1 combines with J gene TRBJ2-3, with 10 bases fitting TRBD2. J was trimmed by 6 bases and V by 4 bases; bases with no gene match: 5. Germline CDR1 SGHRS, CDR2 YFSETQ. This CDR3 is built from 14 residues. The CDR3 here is CASSLAGVRDTQYF. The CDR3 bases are TGCGCCAGCAGCCTAGCGGGGGTTCGGGATACGCAGTATTTT.

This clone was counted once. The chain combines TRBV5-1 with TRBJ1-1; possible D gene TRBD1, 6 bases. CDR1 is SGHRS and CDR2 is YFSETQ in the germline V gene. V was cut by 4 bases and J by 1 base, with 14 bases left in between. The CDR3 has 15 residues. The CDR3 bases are TGCGCCAGCAGCCAGCAGGGGAGTCCGAACACTGAAGCTTTCTTT. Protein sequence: CASSQQGSPNTEAFF. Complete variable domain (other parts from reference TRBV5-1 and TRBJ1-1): KAGVTQTPRYLIKTRGQQVTLSCSPISGHRSVSWYQQTPGQGLQFLFEYFSETQRNKGNFPGRFSGRQFSNSRSEMNVSTLELGDSALYLCASSQQGSPNTEAFFGQGTRLTVV.

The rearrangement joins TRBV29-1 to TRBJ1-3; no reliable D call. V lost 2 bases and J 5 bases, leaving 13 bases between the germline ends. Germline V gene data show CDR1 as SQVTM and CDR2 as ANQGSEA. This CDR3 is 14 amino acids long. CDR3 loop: CSVESAGKRNTIYF. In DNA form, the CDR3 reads TGCAGCGTTGAAAGTGCGGGGAAGAGAAACACCATATATTTT.

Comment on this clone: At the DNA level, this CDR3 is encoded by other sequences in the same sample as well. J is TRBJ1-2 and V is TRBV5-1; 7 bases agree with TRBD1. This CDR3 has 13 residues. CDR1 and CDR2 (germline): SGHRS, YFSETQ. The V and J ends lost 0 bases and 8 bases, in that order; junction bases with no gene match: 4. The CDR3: CASSLAGTDGYTF. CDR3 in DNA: TGCGCCAGCAGCTTGGCTGGGACAGACGGCTACACCTTC.

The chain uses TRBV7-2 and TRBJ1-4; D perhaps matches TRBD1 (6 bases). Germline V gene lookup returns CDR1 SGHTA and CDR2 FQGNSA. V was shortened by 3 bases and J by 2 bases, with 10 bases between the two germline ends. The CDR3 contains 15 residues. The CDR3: CASSFAGGTNEKLFF. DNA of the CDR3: TGTGCCAGCAGCTTCGCCGGGGGCACTAATGAAAAACTGTTTTTT.

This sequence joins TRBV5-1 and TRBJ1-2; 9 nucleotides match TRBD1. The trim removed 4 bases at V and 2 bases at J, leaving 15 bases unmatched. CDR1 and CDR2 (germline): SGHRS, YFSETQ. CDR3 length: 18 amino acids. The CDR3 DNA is TGCGCCAGCAGCGAAAGACCCCTTACAGGGGGCCTAAACTATGGCTACACCTTC. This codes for CASSERPLTGGLNYGYTF.

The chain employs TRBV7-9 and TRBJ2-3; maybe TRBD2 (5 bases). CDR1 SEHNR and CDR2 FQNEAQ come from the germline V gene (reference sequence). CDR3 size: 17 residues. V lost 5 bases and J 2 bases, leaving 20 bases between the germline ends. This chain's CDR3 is CASSQNTGRANTDTQYF. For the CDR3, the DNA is TGTGCCAGCAGCCAGAACACGGGAAGGGCCAACACAGATACGCAGTATTTT.

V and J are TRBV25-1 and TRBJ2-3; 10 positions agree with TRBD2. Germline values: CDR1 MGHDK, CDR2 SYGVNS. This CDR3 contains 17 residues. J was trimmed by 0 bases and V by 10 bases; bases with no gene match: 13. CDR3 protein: CATGGLAGAPSTDTQYF. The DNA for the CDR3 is TGTGCCACCGGGGGGCTAGCGGGGGCCCCTAGCACAGATACGCAGTATTTT.

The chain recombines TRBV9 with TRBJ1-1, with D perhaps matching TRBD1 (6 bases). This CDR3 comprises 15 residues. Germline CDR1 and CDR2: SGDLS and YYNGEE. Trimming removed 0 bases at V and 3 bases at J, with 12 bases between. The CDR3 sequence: CASSVGGGPDTEAFF. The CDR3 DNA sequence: TGTGCCAGCAGCGTAGGAGGGGGGCCGGACACTGAAGCTTTCTTT.

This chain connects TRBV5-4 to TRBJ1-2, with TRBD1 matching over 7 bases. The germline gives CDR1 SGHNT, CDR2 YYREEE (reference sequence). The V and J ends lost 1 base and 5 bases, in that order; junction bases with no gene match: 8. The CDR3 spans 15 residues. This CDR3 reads CASSLWGQTQYGYTF. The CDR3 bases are TGTGCCAGCAGCTTGTGGGGACAGACACAATATGGCTACACCTTC. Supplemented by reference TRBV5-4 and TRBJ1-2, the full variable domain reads ETGVTQSPTHLIKTRGQQVTLRCSSQSGHNTVSWYQQALGQGPQFIFQYYREEENGRGNFPPRFSGLQFPNYSSELNVNALELDDSALYLCASSLWGQTQYGYTFGSGTRLTVV.

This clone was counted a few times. CDR3 nucleotides: TGCAGCGCTTGGTCTGGGGGGCGCGGTCAGCCCCAGCATTTT. Protein: CSAWSGGRGQPQHF. The genes are TRBV29-1 and TRBJ1-5; D might be TRBD1 (6 bases). Looked up from germline, CDR1 is SQVTM and CDR2 is ANQGSEA. The CDR3 contains 14 residues. The V end was cut by 7 bases, the J end by 6 bases, with 19 bases between.

The CDR3: CASRPRGQGPGETQYF. CDR3 bases: TGTGCCAGTCGACCAAGGGGGCAGGGGCCCGGAGAGACCCAGTACTTC. J is TRBJ2-5 and V is TRBV19, with 7 bases lining up with TRBD1. The CDR3 contains 16 residues. V gave up 8 bases and J gave up 4 bases; unmatched junction bases: 16. Looked up from germline, CDR1 is LNHDA and CDR2 is SQIVND (reference sequence).

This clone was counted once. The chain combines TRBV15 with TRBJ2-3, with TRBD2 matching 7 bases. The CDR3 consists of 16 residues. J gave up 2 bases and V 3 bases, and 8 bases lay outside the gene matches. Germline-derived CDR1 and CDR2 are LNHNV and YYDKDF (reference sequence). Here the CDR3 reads CATSRRKAGSTDTQYF. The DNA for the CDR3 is TGTGCCACCAGCAGGAGGAAAGCGGGGTCCACAGATACGCAGTATTTT.

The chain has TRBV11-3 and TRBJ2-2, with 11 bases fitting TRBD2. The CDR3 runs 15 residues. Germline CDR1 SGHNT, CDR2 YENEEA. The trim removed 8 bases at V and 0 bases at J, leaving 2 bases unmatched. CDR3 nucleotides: TGTGCCAGCTCGACTAGCGGGGCGAACACCGGGGAGCTGTTTTTT. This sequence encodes CASSTSGANTGELFF.

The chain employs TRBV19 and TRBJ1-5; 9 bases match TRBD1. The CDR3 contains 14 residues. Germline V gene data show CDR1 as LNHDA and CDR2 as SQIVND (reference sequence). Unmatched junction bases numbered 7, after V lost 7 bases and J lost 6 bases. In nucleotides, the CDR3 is TGTGCCAGTACGGACAGGGGTCGGACTCAGCCCCAGCATTTT. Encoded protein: CASTDRGRTQPQHF.

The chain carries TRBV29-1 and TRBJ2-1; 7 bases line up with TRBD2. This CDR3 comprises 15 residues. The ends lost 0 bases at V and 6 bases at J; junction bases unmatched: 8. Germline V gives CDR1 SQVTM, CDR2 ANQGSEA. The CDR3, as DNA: TGCAGCGTTGAAGAATGGCCGGGAGGTGGCAATGAGCAGTTCTTC. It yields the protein CSVEEWPGGGNEQFF.

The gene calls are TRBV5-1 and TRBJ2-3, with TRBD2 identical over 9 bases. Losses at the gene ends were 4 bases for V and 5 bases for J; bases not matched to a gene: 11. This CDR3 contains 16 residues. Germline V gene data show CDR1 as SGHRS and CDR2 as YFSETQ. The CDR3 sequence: CASSPQAGGPGDTQYF. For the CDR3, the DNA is TGCGCCAGCAGCCCCCAGGCGGGGGGGCCCGGAGATACGCAGTATTTT.

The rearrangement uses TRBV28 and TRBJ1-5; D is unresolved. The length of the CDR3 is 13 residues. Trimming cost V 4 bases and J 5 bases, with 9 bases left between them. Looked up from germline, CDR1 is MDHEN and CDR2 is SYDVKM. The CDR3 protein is CASSSYKDQPQHF. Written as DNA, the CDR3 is TGTGCCAGCAGTTCATACAAGGATCAGCCCCAGCATTTT.

CDR3 amino acids: CASSSELYGYTF. For the CDR3, the DNA is TGCGCCAGCAGCTCGGAACTGTATGGCTACACCTTC. The V and J genes are TRBV5-1 and TRBJ1-2; D ambiguous. CDR3 length: 12 residues. Trimming removed 3 bases at V and 5 bases at J, with 8 bases between. Germline V gives CDR1 SGHRS, CDR2 YFSETQ.